The 14 T cell receptor beta chains reported below all come from one sample, sequenced in a study of cytomegalovirus exposure and HLA in healthy donors (dated by TCRdb to the late 2010s). Libraries were made using the immunoSEQ multiplex PCR assay. For the multiplex PCR, a mixture combining 60 forward primers for TCR Vbeta segments and 13 reverse primers for TCR Jbeta segments was used. TCRdb took this table from immuneACCESS and kept in-frame rearrangements with V and J called. Such tables lack part of the clones; where checked against another copy, unresolved V genes explain under half of the gap, and the rest is unexplained. For this sample there are around 150,000 clones; roughly 77% appear just once. Under 4% of the sample comes from the top ten. Sequencing was carried out using PBMCs. These receptors were taken from a human donor in good health.

This clone appeared once. The chain links TRBV7-9 to TRBJ1-4; 8 bases agree with TRBD1. The length of the CDR3 is 15 residues. The V and J ends lost 5 bases and 0 bases, in that order; junction bases with no gene match: 2. The germline V gene encodes CDR1 SEHNR and CDR2 FQNEAQ (reference sequence). CDR3 amino acids: CASSQTGATNEKLFF. The CDR3 DNA is TGTGCCAGCAGCCAGACAGGGGCAACTAATGAAAAACTGTTTTTT. The full variable domain, in which reference TRBV7-9 and TRBJ1-4 provide the parts outside the CDR3, is DTGVSQNPRHKITKRGQNVTFRCDPISEHNRLYWYRQTLGQGPEFLTYFQNEAQLEKSRLLSDRFSAERPKGSFSTLEIQRTEQGDSAMYLCASSQTGATNEKLFFGSGTQLSVL.

CDR3 DNA: TGTGCCAGCAGCCCCCAAGGACTAGGGGGTACCCCCTACGAGCAGTACTTC. It codes for CASSPQGLGGTPYEQYF. The chain links TRBV7-2 to TRBJ2-7; TRBD2 might be the D (7 bases). The CDR3 has 17 residues. With 5 bases removed from V and 2 bases from J, the gap between germline ends came to 22 bases. CDR1 is SGHTA, CDR2 FQGNSA, per germline.

The rearrangement links TRBV30 to TRBJ1-1, with D possibly TRBD1 on 6 matching bases. Looked up from germline, CDR1 is GTSNPN and CDR2 is SVGIG (reference sequence). The CDR3 consists of 14 residues. Trimming pared 2 bases from V and 2 bases from J, leaving 12 bases between. The CDR3 region has the DNA TGTGCCTGGAGTCAAGACAGGTTAAACACTGAAGCTTTCTTT. Translating it yields CAWSQDRLNTEAFF.

The chain joins TRBV7-9 to TRBJ1-1, with D unclear. The CDR3 is 13 residues long. V lost 3 bases and J lost 2, with 7 bases in between. CDR1 and CDR2 (germline): SEHNR, FQNEAQ (reference sequence). The CDR3 loop reads CASSFRENTEAFF. As DNA, the CDR3 is TGTGCCAGCAGCTTTAGAGAAAACACTGAAGCTTTCTTT.

In this sample, this clone turned up once. This rearrangement joins TRBV7-9 to TRBJ2-5; the match to TRBD2 covers 12 bases. The CDR3 extends over 16 amino acids. The junction had 6 bases not matched to a gene; V was cut back by 5 bases and J by 2 bases. Germline V CDR1 and CDR2: SEHNR, FQNEAQ (reference sequence). The CDR3 nucleotides are TGTGCCAGCAGCCCCGGGACTAGCGGGCCTCAAGAGACCCAGTACTTC. Translation gives CASSPGTSGPQETQYF.

This clone came up once. The rearrangement uses TRBV19 and TRBJ2-5, with TRBD2 as a possible D gene (6 bases). V shed 5 bases and J shed 5 bases, with 12 bases lying between them. Germline V gives CDR1 LNHDA, CDR2 SQIVND (reference sequence). This CDR3 region has 13 residues. The DNA for the CDR3 is TGTGCCAGTAGTGAGTCGGGAGTGGAGACCCAGTACTTC. This translates into CASSESGVETQYF.

The genes are TRBV30 and TRBJ2-3, with unresolved D. Germline loops: CDR1 GTSNPN, CDR2 SVGIG (reference sequence). V was pared by 4 bases and J by 4 bases, with 15 bases between. The CDR3 covers 14 residues. The CDR3 protein is CAWTSLFRADTQYF. The CDR3 bases are TGTGCCTGGACTTCACTCTTCCGTGCAGATACGCAGTATTTT.

The rearrangement links TRBV15 to TRBJ2-3, with D hard to call. V was cut by 0 bases and J by 5 bases, with 6 bases left in between. The V gene's germline CDR1 is LNHNV and CDR2 YYDKDF (reference sequence). The CDR3 has 13 residues. CDR3 residues: CATSRDSLDTQYF. CDR3 nucleotide sequence: TGTGCCACCAGCAGAGATTCCCTAGATACGCAGTATTTT. Full variable domain (rest looked up from reference TRBV15 and TRBJ2-3): DAMVIQNPRYQVTQFGKPVTLSCSQTLNHNVMYWYQQKSSQAPKLLFHYYDKDFNNEADTPDNFQSRRPNTSFCFLDIRSPGLGDTAMYLCATSRDSLDTQYFGPGTRLTVL.

The chain uses TRBV6-5 and TRBJ1-1; D ambiguous. V lost 2 bases and J lost 4, with 8 bases in between. The CDR3 contains 13 residues. Per germline, CDR1 MNHEY and CDR2 SVGAGI. CDR3 sequence: CASSYEQSTEAFF. CDR3 in DNA: TGTGCCAGCAGTTACGAACAGAGCACTGAAGCTTTCTTT.

The genes are TRBV30 and TRBJ2-3, with D tentatively TRBD2 (7 bases). There are 13 residues in the CDR3. Germline V gene sequence: CDR1 GTSNPN, CDR2 SVGIG (reference sequence). Trimming took off 7 bases at V and 7 bases at J, with 18 bases between the two ends. The CDR3 nucleotides are TGTGCCTCCCAAGAGGGGGGGGCCCATACGCAGTATTTT. Its protein is CASQEGGAHTQYF. Complete variable domain (other parts from reference TRBV30 and TRBJ2-3): SQTIHQWPATLVQPVGSPLSLECTVEGTSNPNLYWYRQAAGRGLQLLFYSVGIGQISSEVPQNLSASRPQDRQFILSSKKLLLSDSGFYLCASQEGGAHTQYFGPGTRLTVL.

Remarks on this clone: At one boundary the junction diverges from the germline segment, which might be a read error. The chain carries TRBV5-6 and TRBJ1-2; 9 bases are a match to TRBD1. CDR1 and CDR2 from the germline V gene are SGHDT and YYEEEE. This CDR3 comprises 13 residues. This CDR3 reads CASSFDRGCGYPF. The CDR3 DNA is TGTGCCAGCAGCTTTGACAGGGGGTGTGGCTACCCCTTC.

The V and J genes are TRBV7-9 and TRBJ1-1; D remains ambiguous. Germline V gene sequence: CDR1 SEHNR, CDR2 FQNEAQ (reference sequence). The CDR3 is 15 residues long. The V end lost 1 base, the J end lost 6 bases, and 15 bases lay between the germline ends. In DNA form, the CDR3 reads TGTGCCAGCAGCTTAGACAGCCCAGAGATCTCTGAAGCTTTCTTT. Amino acids: CASSLDSPEISEAFF.

V and J are TRBV28 and TRBJ1-4; D perhaps matches TRBD1 (5 bases). CDR1 and CDR2 from the germline V gene are MDHEN and SYDVKM. The CDR3 loop spans 15 amino acids. V was pared by 4 bases and J by 0 bases, with 9 bases between. CDR3 bases: TGTGCCAGCAGTTCAGGGCTTGCAACTAATGAAAAACTGTTTTTT. This gives the protein CASSSGLATNEKLFF. Full variable domain (outside the CDR3, taken from reference TRBV28 and TRBJ1-4): DVKVTQSSRYLVKRTGEKVFLECVQDMDHENMFWYRQDPGLGLRLIYFSYDVKMKEKGDIPEGYSVSREKKERFSLILESASTNQTSMYLCASSSGLATNEKLFFGSGTQLSVL.

This chain uses TRBV11-2 with TRBJ2-5, with D tentatively TRBD2 (6 bases). Between the trimmed V and J ends, which lost 4 bases and 2 bases, there was a span of 11 bases. Germline CDR1 SGHAT, CDR2 FQNNGV. This CDR3 is built from 14 residues. The CDR3 is CASSSVGGQETQYF. As DNA, the CDR3 is TGTGCCAGCAGCTCAGTGGGAGGACAAGAGACCCAGTACTTC.